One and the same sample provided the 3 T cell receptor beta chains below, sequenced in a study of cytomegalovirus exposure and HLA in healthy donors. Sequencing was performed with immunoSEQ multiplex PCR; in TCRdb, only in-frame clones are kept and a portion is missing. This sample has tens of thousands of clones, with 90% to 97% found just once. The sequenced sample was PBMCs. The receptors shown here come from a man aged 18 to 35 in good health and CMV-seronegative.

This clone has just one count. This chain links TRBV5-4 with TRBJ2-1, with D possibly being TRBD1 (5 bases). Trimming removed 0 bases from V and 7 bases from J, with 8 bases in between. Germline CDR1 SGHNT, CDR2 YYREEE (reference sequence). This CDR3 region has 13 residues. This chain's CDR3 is CASSLESGNEQFF. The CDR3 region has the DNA TGTGCCAGCAGCTTGGAATCAGGGAATGAGCAGTTCTTC.

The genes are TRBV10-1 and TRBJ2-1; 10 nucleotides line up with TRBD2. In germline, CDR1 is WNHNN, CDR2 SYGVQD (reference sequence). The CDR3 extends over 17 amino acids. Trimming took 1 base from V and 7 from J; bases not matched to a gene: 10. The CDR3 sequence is CASSEYILAGDRNEQFF. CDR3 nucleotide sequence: TGCGCCAGCAGTGAGTATATTCTAGCGGGAGATAGGAATGAGCAGTTCTTC.

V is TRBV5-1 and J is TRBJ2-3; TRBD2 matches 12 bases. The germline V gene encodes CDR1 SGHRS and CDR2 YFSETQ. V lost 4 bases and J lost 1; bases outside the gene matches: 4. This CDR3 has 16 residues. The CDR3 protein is CASSETSGSGTDTQYF. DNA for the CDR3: TGCGCCAGCAGCGAGACTAGCGGGAGTGGCACAGATACGCAGTATTTT.